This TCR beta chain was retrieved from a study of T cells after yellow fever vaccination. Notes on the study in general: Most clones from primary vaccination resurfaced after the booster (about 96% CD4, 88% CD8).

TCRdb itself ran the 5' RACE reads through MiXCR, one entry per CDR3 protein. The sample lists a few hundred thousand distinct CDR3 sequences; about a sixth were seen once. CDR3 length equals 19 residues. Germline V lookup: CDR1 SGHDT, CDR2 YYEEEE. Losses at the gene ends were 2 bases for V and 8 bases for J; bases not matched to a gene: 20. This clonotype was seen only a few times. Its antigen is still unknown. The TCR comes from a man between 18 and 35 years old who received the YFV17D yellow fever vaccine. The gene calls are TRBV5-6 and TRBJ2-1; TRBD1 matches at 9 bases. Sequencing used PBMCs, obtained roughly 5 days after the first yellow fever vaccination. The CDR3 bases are TGTGCCAGCAGCTTTCCAATTCGGCGGACAGGGGTAGGACTTCATGAGCAGTTCTTC. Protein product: CASSFPIRRTGVGLHEQFF.